Each of the 5 T cell receptor beta chains below was sequenced from the same sample in a study of blood T cell repertoires in COVID-19. Profiled with immunoSEQ multiplex PCR; TCRdb holds only in-frame clones, not every one. The top ten hold roughly 9.4% of the sample, which has about 280,000 clones, roughly four fifths seen once. What was sequenced was peripheral blood. The receptors stem from a woman between 45 and 65 years old who had recovered from COVID-19.

V is TRBV4-3 and J is TRBJ2-7, with D possibly matching TRBD2 (6 bases). The CDR3 length is 15 residues. The V end was cut by 3 bases, the J end by 0 bases, with 12 bases between. Germline V gene sequence: CDR1 LGHNA, CDR2 YSLEER. CDR3 DNA: TGCGCCAGCAGCCAGGAAAGACTAGTCTCCTACGAGCAGTACTTC. Translating it yields CASSQERLVSYEQYF.

The V call is TRBV29-1, the J call TRBJ1-1; 7 bases fit TRBD1. There are 14 residues in the CDR3. J gave up 9 bases and V 1 base, and 11 bases lay outside the gene matches. The germline gives CDR1 SQVTM, CDR2 ANQGSEA. This chain's CDR3 is CSVEVRTGAIKAFF. The CDR3 nucleotides read TGCAGCGTTGAAGTACGGACAGGCGCTATCAAAGCTTTCTTT.

The rearrangement links TRBV2 to TRBJ2-7; D possibly corresponds to TRBD2 (6 bases). CDR3 length equals 14 residues. Germline V gives CDR1 SNHLY, CDR2 FYNNEI. Trimming took off 3 bases at V and 0 bases at J, with 9 bases between the two ends. This CDR3 is CASSDRSGSYEQYF. The DNA for the CDR3 is TGTGCCAGCAGTGATCGTAGCGGCTCCTACGAGCAGTACTTC.

This clone was seen a few times. The chain couples TRBV2 to TRBJ2-2; 10 nucleotides agree with TRBD1. This CDR3 has 15 amino acids. Germline V gives CDR1 SNHLY, CDR2 FYNNEI. V lost 7 bases and J lost 5; bases outside the gene matches: 7. The CDR3 DNA follows: TGTGCCAGCACCAAAAGACAGGGGGCAACCGGGGAGCTGTTTTTT. It specifies CASTKRQGATGELFF.

In its sample, this clone was seen once. J is TRBJ1-2 and V is TRBV10-3; a possible D gene is TRBD1 (5 bases). The CDR3 loop spans 13 amino acids. In germline, CDR1 is ENHRY, CDR2 SYGVKD. V was clipped by 7 bases and J by 6 bases, with 15 bases between them. CDR3 nucleotides: TGTGCCATCATCGAGCCAGGGTTGGATGGCTACACCTTC. Translating gives CAIIEPGLDGYTF.